Presented here are 23 T cell receptor beta chains from one specimen sequenced in a study of cytomegalovirus exposure and HLA in healthy donors. Primers included in the PCR were 60 Vbeta and 13 Jbeta primers. The method was immunoSEQ multiplex PCR; TCRdb's version includes in-frame clones alone and lacks a portion of them. The profile covers under 200,000 clones, with about 85% appearing a single time and roughly 6.3% taken by the ten largest. The sample comprised PBMCs. The receptors come from a male donor in good health and CMV-seropositive.

J is TRBJ2-1 and V is TRBV5-6; 9 positions agree with TRBD1. CDR3 length: 15 amino acids. V dropped 4 bases and J dropped 7; count of bases not matched to a gene: 9. Looked up from germline, CDR1 is SGHDT and CDR2 is YYEEEE. The CDR3: CASSRPGQGFNEQFF. The CDR3 DNA sequence: TGTGCCAGCAGCCGGCCGGGACAGGGCTTTAATGAGCAGTTCTTC.

Comments on this clone: Germline and junction disagree at one end, which may indicate a read error. V is TRBV7-9 and J is TRBJ2-7; D unclear. The CDR3 runs 13 residues. CDR1 is SEHNR and CDR2 is FQNEAQ in the germline V gene (reference sequence). CDR3 DNA: TGTTCCAGCAGCTTCGCGCCCGCATACGAGCAGTACTTC. This gives the protein CSSSFAPAYEQYF.

This sequence joins TRBV9 and TRBJ2-7, with D possibly being TRBD1 (5 bases). The CDR3 consists of 12 residues. Germline V CDR1 and CDR2: SGDLS, YYNGEE. V was cut by 4 bases and J by 0 bases, with 5 bases left in between. The CDR3 here is CASSTGSYEQYF. Written as DNA, the CDR3 is TGTGCCAGCAGCACAGGCTCCTACGAGCAGTACTTC.

The gene calls are TRBV6-5 and TRBJ2-7; possible D gene TRBD2, 6 bases. The CDR3 spans 14 residues. Germline V gene data show CDR1 as MNHEY and CDR2 as SVGAGI. The V end was cut by 2 bases, the J end by 6 bases, with 14 bases between. The DNA for the CDR3 is TGTGCCAGCAGTTACCCACGTTCCGGGGGCGAGCAGTACTTC. Protein: CASSYPRSGGEQYF.

This rearrangement joins TRBV18 to TRBJ2-7, with 11 nucleotides matching TRBD2. The CDR3 totals 15 residues. Germline V gene data show CDR1 as KGHSH and CDR2 as LQKENI. J was trimmed by 7 bases and V by 2 bases; bases with no gene match: 7. This CDR3 is CASSPGTSGSGEQYF. The CDR3 region has the DNA TGTGCCAGCTCACCAGGAACTAGCGGGAGTGGTGAGCAGTACTTC. The variable domain in full, completed from reference TRBV18 and TRBJ2-7, reads NAGVMQNPRHLVRRRGQEARLRCSPMKGHSHVYWYRQLPEEGLKFMVYLQKENIIDESGMPKERFSAEFPKEGPSILRIQQVVRGDSAAYFCASSPGTSGSGEQYFGPGTRLTVT.

The chain combines TRBV6-5 with TRBJ1-6, with a weak D call TRBD1 (5 bases). Germline CDR1 reads MNHEY; CDR2 reads SVGAGI. Trimming left V 0 bases short and J 5 bases short, with 8 bases between. The CDR3 is 15 residues long. The DNA of the CDR3 is TGTGCCAGCAGTTACTCGGGGCCTGATAATTCACCCCTCCACTTT. It codes for CASSYSGPDNSPLHF.

This sequence joins TRBV7-9 and TRBJ2-1, with a possible D match to TRBD2 (5 bases). CDR1 is SEHNR, CDR2 FQNEAQ, per germline (reference sequence). CDR3 size: 12 residues. V lost 6 bases, J lost 5 bases, and 8 bases lay in between. The DNA for the CDR3 is TGTGCCAGCAGTCTAGCCGACAATGAGCAGTTCTTC. It is translated as CASSLADNEQFF.

This clone is a singleton in its sample. CDR3 sequence: CASRGRKDTQYF. The CDR3, as DNA: TGTGCCTCCCGTGGGCGTAAAGATACGCAGTATTTT. The gene calls are TRBV11-3 and TRBJ2-3; no clear D. The CDR3 sequence is 12 residues long. The germline V gene encodes CDR1 SGHNT and CDR2 YENEEA. Deletions cut 11 bases from V and 5 bases from J, with 14 bases between.

V usage is TRBV9 and J usage is TRBJ2-5; D perhaps matches TRBD2 (6 bases). The V and J ends lost 3 bases and 1 base respectively, with 16 bases between them. The CDR3 consists of 16 residues. Germline CDR1 SGDLS, CDR2 YYNGEE. CDR3 sequence: CASSARSGISQETQYF. As DNA, the CDR3 is TGTGCCAGCAGCGCACGTAGCGGAATCAGCCAAGAGACCCAGTACTTC.

The chain is built from TRBV7-9 and TRBJ1-2; D is ambiguous. V lost 4 bases and J 3 bases, leaving 12 bases between the germline ends. The germline gives CDR1 SEHNR, CDR2 FQNEAQ (reference sequence). The CDR3 is 14 residues long. The CDR3 spells CASSSSFRDYGYTF. CDR3 DNA: TGTGCCAGCAGCTCAAGTTTTCGGGACTATGGCTACACCTTC. Using reference TRBV7-9 and TRBJ1-2 for the parts outside the CDR3, the full variable domain is DTGVSQNPRHKITKRGQNVTFRCDPISEHNRLYWYRQTLGQGPEFLTYFQNEAQLEKSRLLSDRFSAERPKGSFSTLEIQRTEQGDSAMYLCASSSSFRDYGYTFGSGTRLTVV.

In this sample, this clone turned up once. V and J are TRBV9 and TRBJ1-6; 9 bases fit TRBD1. Per the germline V gene, CDR1 is SGDLS and CDR2 is YYNGEE. CDR3 length: 15 amino acids. Losses at the gene ends were 3 bases for V and 7 bases for J; bases not matched to a gene: 5. In DNA form, the CDR3 reads TGTGCCAGCAGCGCGGGACAGGGCAAGAATTCACCCCTCCACTTT. It translates to CASSAGQGKNSPLHF.

The chain employs TRBV7-6 and TRBJ2-7; D call uncertain. Germline lookup yields CDR1 SGHVS and CDR2 FNYEAQ. The CDR3 is 14 amino acids. Deletions cut 3 bases from V and 2 bases from J, with 11 bases between. Here the CDR3 reads CASSFSSSPYEQYF. CDR3 in DNA: TGTGCCAGCAGCTTTAGCTCCAGTCCCTACGAGCAGTACTTC.

This clone was detected a few times. The chain links TRBV29-1 to TRBJ2-3; D not resolved. Germline-derived CDR1 and CDR2 are SQVTM and ANQGSEA. This CDR3 has 14 amino acids. Trimming cost V 7 bases and J 1 base, with 15 bases left between them. The CDR3 DNA reads as TGCAGCGCAAAAGAGCGTGTGGGCACAGATACGCAGTATTTT. Its translation is CSAKERVGTDTQYF.

This clone was recorded a few times. The gene calls are TRBV7-9 and TRBJ2-1; weak D call: TRBD2 (6 bases). Trimming stripped 6 bases from V and 2 bases from J, with 17 bases between. This CDR3 spans 16 amino acids. The germline CDR1 and CDR2 sequences are SEHNR and FQNEAQ (reference sequence). The chain's CDR3 is CASRPRPGLAYNEQFF. The CDR3 DNA sequence: TGTGCCAGCAGACCAAGACCGGGACTTGCCTACAATGAGCAGTTCTTC.

This sequence joins TRBV5-8 and TRBJ1-2; D is uncertain. Germline V lookup: CDR1 SGHTS, CDR2 YDEGEE. CDR3 length: 13 amino acids. With 0 bases removed from V and 4 bases from J, the gap between germline ends came to 7 bases. In DNA, the CDR3 is TGTGCCAGCAGCTTGGGCCGGTTCTATGGCTACACCTTC. This gives the protein CASSLGRFYGYTF. Complete variable domain (other parts from reference TRBV5-8 and TRBJ1-2): EAGVTQSPTHLIKTRGQQATLRCSPISGHTSVYWYQQALGLGLQFLLWYDEGEERNRGNFPPRFSGRQFPNYSSELNVNALELEDSALYLCASSLGRFYGYTFGSGTRLTVV.

This clone showed up just once. This sequence joins TRBV18 and TRBJ1-4, with 8 bases that match TRBD1. This CDR3 has 17 residues. J gave up 3 bases and V 1 base, and 7 bases lay outside the gene matches. Germline CDR1 and CDR2: KGHSH and LQKENI. CDR3 loop: CASSPRIAGQANEKLFF. The CDR3 nucleotides are TGTGCCAGCTCACCACGGATTGCGGGACAGGCTAATGAAAAACTGTTTTTT.

In this sample, this clone turned up once. V usage is TRBV7-9 and J usage is TRBJ1-4; 8 nucleotides line up with TRBD1. Per the germline V gene, CDR1 is SEHNR and CDR2 is FQNEAQ (reference sequence). V gave up 2 bases and J gave up 8 bases; unmatched junction bases: 4. The CDR3 is made up of 14 amino acids. In nucleotides, the CDR3 is TGTGCCAGCAGCTTACAGGGGGCAAGGGAAAAACTGTTTTTT. Protein sequence: CASSLQGAREKLFF.

This clone was seen only a few times. The chain combines TRBV28 with TRBJ2-5; a possible D gene is TRBD2 (5 bases). The J call may be wrong; the DNA end is better matched by TRBJ2-7. The CDR3 loop spans 10 amino acids. Germline CDR1 MDHEN, CDR2 SYDVKM. This chain's CDR3 is CASRAGEQYF. CDR3 DNA: TGTGCCAGCAGGGCGGGCGAGCAGTACTTC.

The chain links TRBV7-6 to TRBJ2-7; 7 bases match TRBD2. CDR1 is SGHVS, CDR2 FNYEAQ, per germline. CDR3 length equals 18 residues. J gave up 5 bases and V 0 bases, and 16 bases lay outside the gene matches. DNA for the CDR3: TGTGCCAGCAGCTTAGCTCGGCTATCTGCGGGAGTACGCGACGAGCAGTACTTC. Translating gives CASSLARLSAGVRDEQYF. Drawing the rest from reference TRBV7-6 and TRBJ2-7, the complete variable domain is GAGVSQSPRYKVTKRGQDVALRCDPISGHVSLYWYRQALGQGPEFLTYFNYEAQQDKSGLPNDRFSAERPEGSISTLTIQRTEQRDSAMYRCASSLARLSAGVRDEQYFGPGTRLTVT.

This clone was seen more than once but under ten times. This sequence joins TRBV5-5 and TRBJ2-7; D is possibly TRBD2 (5 bases). V shed 7 bases and J shed 7 bases, with 21 bases lying between them. The CDR3 length is 14 residues. The V gene's germline CDR1 is SGHKS and CDR2 YYEKEE (reference sequence). The CDR3 protein is CASFFRWESREQYF. CDR3 nucleotides: TGTGCCAGCTTCTTTCGGTGGGAGTCAAGAGAGCAGTACTTC. Full variable domain (rest looked up from reference TRBV5-5 and TRBJ2-7): DAGVTQSPTHLIKTRGQQVTLRCSPISGHKSVSWYQQVLGQGPQFIFQYYEKEERGRGNFPDRFSARQFPNYSSELNVNALLLGDSALYLCASFFRWESREQYFGPGTRLTVT.

This clone was detected a few times. V is TRBV29-1 and J is TRBJ1-1; perhaps TRBD1 as D (5 bases). Germline CDR1 SQVTM, CDR2 ANQGSEA. The CDR3 extends over 14 amino acids. V lost 2 bases to trimming and J lost 4 bases, with 14 bases between them. The CDR3 DNA is TGCAGCGTTGAACGGTCAGGGCTAGGCACTGAAGCTTTCTTT. Its protein is CSVERSGLGTEAFF.

The CDR3: CASSPTHGGYEQYF. Written as DNA, the CDR3 is TGTGCCAGCAGCCCGACGCACGGGGGCTACGAGCAGTACTTC. V gene TRBV5-8 combines with J gene TRBJ2-7, with D perhaps matching TRBD2 (6 bases). V lost 4 bases to trimming and J lost 3 bases, with 14 bases between them. Germline-derived CDR1 and CDR2 are SGHTS and YDEGEE. CDR3 length equals 14 residues.

This chain connects TRBV4-3 to TRBJ1-4; weak D call: TRBD1 (6 bases). V gave up 4 bases and J gave up 0 bases, with 9 bases separating them. The CDR3 covers 15 residues. Per germline, CDR1 LGHNA and CDR2 YSLEER. The CDR3 sequence is CASSRGQSTNEKLFF. CDR3 DNA: TGCGCCAGCAGCCGCGGACAGTCAACTAATGAAAAACTGTTTTTT.